The next 14 T cell receptor beta chains were all read from a single sample in a study of T cell responses to AZD1222 COVID-19 vaccine (dated by TCRdb to 2020 to 2023). The library was generated by the immunoSEQ multiplex PCR assay. Sourced from immuneACCESS, this table was stored by TCRdb with only in-frame sequences that have V and J called. A share of the clones is absent; for the studies checked, an unresolved V gene accounts for under half, and the remainder has no known explanation. This sample lists 200,000 or so clones; around 93% were detected once. The ten largest clones take up over 0.95% of the sample. Taken with the paper, the label for time point translates to: baseline before first vaccination. Taken with the paper, the label for treatment or condition translates to: meningococcal conjugate vaccine given as trial control. This sample comprised peripheral blood, obtained on day 0 of MenACWY control vaccination. All receptors come from an adult in good health.

This clone was picked up a small number of times. This chain uses TRBV2 with TRBJ2-1, with TRBD2 as a possible D gene (5 bases). Deletions cut 11 bases from V and 5 bases from J, with 16 bases between. The CDR3 length is 13 residues. Per germline, CDR1 SNHLY and CDR2 FYNNEI. CDR3 bases: TGTGCCGGCTCCGGGGTGGGAGACAATGAGCAGTTCTTC. Translated: CAGSGVGDNEQFF.

V and J are TRBV10-3 and TRBJ2-5, with D hard to call. Trimming left V 8 bases short and J 2 bases short, with 6 bases between. The CDR3 covers 11 residues. In germline, CDR1 is ENHRY, CDR2 SYGVKD. CDR3 region: CAIGQQETQYF. The DNA of the CDR3 is TGTGCCATCGGCCAACAAGAGACCCAGTACTTC.

V is TRBV7-9 and J is TRBJ2-1; a weak D match, TRBD1 (6 bases). There are 14 residues in the CDR3. V gave up 6 bases and J gave up 6 bases, with 15 bases separating them. Germline V gives CDR1 SEHNR, CDR2 FQNEAQ (reference sequence). The CDR3 DNA follows: TGTGCCAGCAGTTCCTTGGTAGGGGGCAATGAGCAGTTCTTC. Its translation: CASSSLVGGNEQFF.

This clone occurred once. The chain carries TRBV30 and TRBJ1-1; D is unresolved. The germline V gene encodes CDR1 GTSNPN and CDR2 SVGIG (reference sequence). The V and J ends lost 2 bases and 5 bases respectively, with 15 bases between them. This CDR3 has 14 amino acids. The CDR3 protein is CAWSYSLKGTEAFF. The CDR3 region has the DNA TGTGCCTGGAGTTATAGCCTAAAGGGAACTGAAGCTTTCTTT.

This clone has just one count. J is TRBJ1-1 and V is TRBV9; the match to TRBD1 covers 8 bases. V was pared by 4 bases and J by 5 bases, with 7 bases of the junction left unmatched. This CDR3 comprises 14 residues. The germline CDR1 and CDR2 sequences are SGDLS and YYNGEE. The CDR3 DNA reads as TGTGCCAGCAGCCCCGGACAGGGTTGGACTGAAGCTTTCTTT. It yields the protein CASSPGQGWTEAFF. Full variable domain (remainder filled in from reference TRBV9 and TRBJ1-1): DSGVTQTPKHLITATGQRVTLRCSPRSGDLSVYWYQQSLDQGLQFLIQYYNGEERAKGNILERFSAQQFPDLHSELNLSSLELGDSALYFCASSPGQGWTEAFFGQGTRLTVV.

V usage is TRBV18 and J usage is TRBJ1-5; 9 nucleotides agree with TRBD1. After removal of 3 bases from V and 6 bases from J, the junction contained 6 bases not matched to a gene. The germline CDR1 and CDR2 sequences are KGHSH and LQKENI. The CDR3 loop spans 15 amino acids. The CDR3 loop is CASSPGGQGGQPQHF. The CDR3, as DNA: TGTGCCAGCTCACCCGGGGGACAGGGCGGTCAGCCCCAGCATTTT.

The chain carries TRBV6-4 and TRBJ1-3; possibly TRBD1 for D (6 bases). V lost 9 bases, J lost 5 bases, and 17 bases lay in between. Germline assignment: CDR1 MRHNA and CDR2 SNTAGT. The CDR3 covers 14 residues. This chain's CDR3 is CARTGQSGRNTIYF. For the CDR3, the DNA is TGTGCCAGAACGGGACAAAGCGGCCGAAACACCATATATTTT.

The chain links TRBV12-5 to TRBJ1-1; D is undetermined. This CDR3 contains 13 residues. The V and J ends lost 6 bases and 1 base respectively, with 9 bases between them. Germline CDR1 and CDR2: LGHNT and FRNRAP. CDR3 sequence: CASGTKENTEAFF. CDR3 DNA: TGTGCTAGTGGCACCAAAGAGAACACTGAAGCTTTCTTT. The full variable domain, with the rest looked up from reference TRBV12-5 and TRBJ1-1, is DARVTQTPRHKVTEMGQEVTMRCQPILGHNTVFWYRQTMMQGLELLAYFRNRAPLDDSGMPKDRFSAEMPDATLATLKIQPSEPRDSAVYFCASGTKENTEAFFGQGTRLTVV.

The chain carries TRBV7-9 and TRBJ1-1; D is unresolved. V dropped 4 bases and J dropped 1 base, with 7 bases sitting between them. The CDR3 consists of 13 residues. Germline V gene lookup returns CDR1 SEHNR and CDR2 FQNEAQ (reference sequence). The CDR3 sequence: CASSSDPNTEAFF. The CDR3 bases are TGTGCCAGCAGCTCAGACCCGAACACTGAAGCTTTCTTT.

The rearrangement joins TRBV2 to TRBJ1-5, with D possibly TRBD1 on 6 matching bases. The V end lost 0 bases, the J end lost 2 bases, and 8 bases lay between the germline ends. Looked up from germline, CDR1 is SNHLY and CDR2 is FYNNEI. The length of the CDR3 is 15 residues. The CDR3 DNA is TGTGCCAGCAGTGAAGCGCCAGGGGGCAATCAGCCCCAGCATTTT. Residues: CASSEAPGGNQPQHF.

The chain joins TRBV6-5 to TRBJ1-1, with 8 bases fitting TRBD1. The CDR3 contains 13 residues. V was pared by 5 bases and J by 3 bases, with 2 bases of the junction left unmatched. Germline V lookup: CDR1 MNHEY, CDR2 SVGAGI. The CDR3, as DNA: TGTGCCAGCAGTCCACAGGGGGACACTGAAGCTTTCTTT. This sequence encodes CASSPQGDTEAFF.

The rearrangement joins TRBV18 to TRBJ1-4, with unresolved D. The CDR3 consists of 13 residues. V was pared by 2 bases and J by 8 bases, with 9 bases between. Germline CDR1 KGHSH, CDR2 LQKENI. This chain's CDR3 is CASSPSTREKLFF. The DNA for the CDR3 is TGTGCCAGCTCACCATCAACAAGGGAAAAACTGTTTTTT.

The genes are TRBV5-4 and TRBJ1-1; 8 nucleotides align to TRBD1. J was trimmed by 5 bases and V by 4 bases; bases with no gene match: 7. Germline V gives CDR1 SGHNT, CDR2 YYREEE (reference sequence). The CDR3 spans 14 residues. The CDR3 sequence: CASSGADRATEAFF. In DNA form, the CDR3 reads TGTGCCAGCAGCGGGGCGGACAGGGCAACTGAAGCTTTCTTT.

The chain links TRBV12-3 or TRBV12-4 to TRBJ2-7; 9 nucleotides match TRBD1. The CDR3 loop spans 13 amino acids. V trimming: 6 bases; J trimming: 2 bases; junction bases outside the gene matches: 2. The chain's CDR3 is CASRGTGTYEQYF. The CDR3 DNA is TGTGCCAGCAGGGGGACAGGGACCTACGAGCAGTACTTC.